One and the same sample provided the 30 T cell receptor beta chains below, sequenced in a study of early T cells in non-severe SARS-CoV-2 infection (dated by TCRdb to about 2021). Receptor amplification or capture employed 5' RACE. The data were produced on a NextSeq 500. TCRdb reworked the public reads: Q25 trimming with fastp, MiXCR clone assembly, productive beta chains retained. Identical CDR3 protein sequences are pooled into one entry, listed with their most common genes and DNA. This sample is represented by fewer than 85,000 distinct CDR3 sequences; around 11% of them were singletons. The ten largest clones capture more than 10% of the sample. This specimen consisted of whole blood, obtained at baseline. These receptors were collected from an adult who was a healthcare worker with PCR-confirmed SARS-CoV-2 infection or an uninfected control (not recorded which).

The table lists this clonotype with a few counts. The chain is built from TRBV7-8 and TRBJ1-3; TRBD1 agrees at 9 bases. The CDR3 consists of 18 residues. Germline V lookup: CDR1 SGHVS, CDR2 FQNEAQ. V was clipped by 0 bases and J by 0 bases; unmatched bases: 6. The CDR3 protein is CASSLATGTGNSGNTIYF. The CDR3, as DNA: TGTGCCAGCAGCTTAGCTACCGGGACAGGGAACTCTGGAAACACCATATATTTT.

This chain connects TRBV7-9 to TRBJ2-7, with D possibly TRBD2 on 7 matching bases. Germline CDR1 reads SEHNR; CDR2 reads FQNEAQ (reference sequence). This CDR3 is built from 13 residues. The V and J ends lost 5 bases and 5 bases respectively, with 13 bases between them. CDR3 protein: CASSPPGGHEQYF. The DNA for the CDR3 is TGTGCCAGCAGCCCACCCGGGGGGCACGAGCAGTACTTC. The whole variable domain, filled in from reference TRBV7-9 and TRBJ2-7, reads DTGVSQNPRHKITKRGQNVTFRCDPISEHNRLYWYRQTLGQGPEFLTYFQNEAQLEKSRLLSDRFSAERPKGSFSTLEIQRTEQGDSAMYLCASSPPGGHEQYFGPGTRLTVT.

The genes are TRBV6-5 and TRBJ2-3; 12 positions match TRBD2. The germline CDR1 and CDR2 sequences are MNHEY and SVGAGI. This CDR3 is 16 amino acids long. Trimming cost V 6 bases and J 5 bases; bases outside gene matches: 9. The CDR3 here is CASSQGLAGRRDTQYF. CDR3 sequence (DNA): TGTGCCAGCAGCCAAGGACTAGCGGGGCGGAGAGATACGCAGTATTTT.

The chain employs TRBV29-1 and TRBJ1-2; 7 bases are shared with TRBD1. V lost 3 bases to trimming and J lost 2 bases; unmatched junction nucleotides: 9. The CDR3 spans 15 residues. From germline, CDR1 is SQVTM and CDR2 ANQGSEA. CDR3 nucleotide sequence: TGCAGCGTTGAGGATAGGGGGCGCGGGAACTATGGCTACACCTTC. Protein product: CSVEDRGRGNYGYTF.

This sequence joins TRBV2 and TRBJ1-4; D remains ambiguous. The CDR3 has 14 amino acids. The germline V gene has CDR1 SNHLY and CDR2 FYNNEI. V was pared by 7 bases and J by 0 bases, with 9 bases between. CDR3 sequence (DNA): TGTGCCAGCACCCACGTTGCAACTAATGAAAAACTGTTTTTT. Protein sequence: CASTHVATNEKLFF.

This clonotype was detected many times. The rearrangement uses TRBV7-3 and TRBJ2-7; 10 bases align to TRBD1. The CDR3 has 15 residues. The V segment lost 5 bases and the J segment 3 bases; nucleotides outside the gene matches: 7. Germline V gives CDR1 SGHTA, CDR2 FQGTGA. In DNA form, the CDR3 reads TGTGCCAGCAGCCCGAACGGACAGGGGGACTACGAGCAGTACTTC. Translated: CASSPNGQGDYEQYF.

This clonotype was seen a few times. The V call is TRBV5-1, the J call TRBJ2-1; 15 positions agree with TRBD2. V was pared by 3 bases and J by 6 bases, with 4 bases of the junction left unmatched. There are 16 residues in the CDR3. Germline lookup yields CDR1 SGHRS and CDR2 YFSETQ. The chain's CDR3 is CASSSGLAGGPNEQFF. The CDR3 DNA reads as TGCGCCAGCAGCTCCGGACTAGCGGGGGGGCCCAATGAGCAGTTCTTC.

This clonotype was found once. The rearrangement links TRBV20-1 to TRBJ1-1; 7 bases match TRBD1. V gave up 6 bases and J gave up 1 base; unmatched junction bases: 11. This CDR3 is 15 amino acids long. Germline assignment: CDR1 DFQATT and CDR2 SNEGSKA (reference sequence). The chain's CDR3 is CSAFDRVKGNTEAFF. DNA of the CDR3: TGCAGTGCCTTTGACAGGGTGAAAGGGAACACTGAAGCTTTCTTT.

This clonotype was observed at least ten times. The chain recombines TRBV6-1 with TRBJ1-1; 7 bases are a match to TRBD1. V trimming: 2 bases; J trimming: 11 bases; junction bases outside the gene matches: 14. The length of the CDR3 is 15 residues. CDR1 MNHNS and CDR2 SASEGT come from the germline V gene. The CDR3 loop is CASSEFLHRQGSAFF. The CDR3 DNA reads as TGTGCCAGCAGTGAATTTTTACATCGACAGGGTAGTGCTTTCTTT.

This clonotype came up a few times. This chain joins TRBV29-1 and TRBJ2-3; 8 positions match TRBD2. The ends lost 7 bases at V and 8 bases at J; junction bases unmatched: 8. This CDR3 comprises 12 residues. Germline V gene data show CDR1 as SQVTM and CDR2 as ANQGSEA. CDR3 sequence reads: CSGKGTSGTQYF. In DNA form, the CDR3 reads TGCAGCGGGAAAGGGACTAGTGGTACGCAGTATTTT.

This clonotype was counted a few times. V gene TRBV20-1 combines with J gene TRBJ2-7, with TRBD1 identical over 7 bases. CDR3 length equals 14 residues. The V segment lost 6 bases and the J segment 7 bases; nucleotides outside the gene matches: 15. Germline assignment: CDR1 DFQATT and CDR2 SNEGSKA (reference sequence). This CDR3 is CSAKPGGSLREQYF. The DNA for the CDR3 is TGCAGTGCAAAGCCAGGGGGATCCCTACGGGAGCAGTACTTC.

This clonotype was seen many times. This chain uses TRBV28 with TRBJ2-2; possible D gene TRBD1, 6 bases. Trimming removed 6 bases from V and 4 bases from J, with 9 bases in between. Germline V gene sequence: CDR1 MDHEN, CDR2 SYDVKM. The CDR3 is made up of 13 amino acids. In nucleotides, the CDR3 is TGTGCCAGCAGCCAGGGGAGCACCGGGGAGCTGTTTTTT. As protein: CASSQGSTGELFF.

This clonotype was picked up a small number of times. The chain employs TRBV6-5 and TRBJ1-1; 7 positions agree with TRBD1. The CDR3 contains 15 residues. V was clipped by 4 bases and J by 1 base; unmatched bases: 6. From germline, CDR1 is MNHEY and CDR2 SVGAGI. The DNA of the CDR3 is TGTGCCAGCAGTTCCGCAAACAGGGGGAACACTGAAGCTTTCTTT. Its translation is CASSSANRGNTEAFF.

CDR3: CASSLSGGQDTGELFF. The CDR3 DNA follows: TGTGCCAGCAGCTTATCGGGGGGCCAGGACACCGGGGAGCTGTTTTTT. V is TRBV11-3 and J is TRBJ2-2; weak D call: TRBD2 (7 bases). CDR1 is SGHNT, CDR2 YENEEA, per germline. Trimming pared 2 bases from V and 3 bases from J, leaving 13 bases between. CDR3 length equals 16 residues.

The chain carries TRBV5-1 and TRBJ1-1; 7 bases fit TRBD1. Per the germline V gene, CDR1 is SGHRS and CDR2 is YFSETQ. There are 13 residues in the CDR3. The junction had 7 bases not matched to a gene; V was cut back by 3 bases and J by 8 bases. CDR3 DNA: TGCGCCAGCAGCTCCATCGACAGGGACGAAGCTTTCTTT. This sequence encodes CASSSIDRDEAFF.

In this sample, this clonotype turned up many times. The rearrangement joins TRBV10-3 to TRBJ2-3, with D possibly matching TRBD2 (6 bases). The CDR3 loop spans 14 amino acids. The V and J ends lost 2 bases and 5 bases respectively, with 11 bases between them. Germline V gives CDR1 ENHRY, CDR2 SYGVKD. CDR3 amino acids: CAISEVRGLDTQYF. As DNA, the CDR3 is TGTGCCATCAGTGAGGTGCGGGGCTTAGATACGCAGTATTTT.

The chain has TRBV5-5 and TRBJ2-5; D is perhaps TRBD2 (6 bases). V lost 4 bases and J lost 1, with 11 bases in between. Germline V CDR1 and CDR2: SGHKS, YYEKEE (reference sequence). The CDR3 consists of 14 residues. CDR3 region: CASSPTGVQETQYF. DNA of the CDR3: TGTGCCAGCAGCCCCACGGGGGTCCAAGAGACCCAGTACTTC.

Turning to this clonotype: A read error may produce the germline difference seen at one junction end. The chain couples TRBV4-1 to TRBJ2-6, with D perhaps TRBD1 (6 bases). The CDR3 spans 18 residues. Germline V CDR1 and CDR2: MGHRA, YSYEKL. CDR3 coding DNA: TGCGCCAGCAGCCAGTCAGACAGGACCTTCTCTGGGGCCAACGTCCTGATTTTC. Translating gives CASSQSDRTFSGANVLIF.

This clonotype was observed a few times. The J gene is TRBJ1-1, the V gene TRBV25-1; D ambiguous. CDR1 is MGHDK and CDR2 is SYGVNS in the germline V gene. The CDR3 spans 11 residues. V was cut by 7 bases and J by 5 bases, with 8 bases left in between. The CDR3 bases are TGTGCCAGCAAGAGAGGGACTGAAGCTTTCTTT. Its protein product is CASKRGTEAFF.

There are many counts of this clonotype. V gene TRBV25-1 combines with J gene TRBJ2-1; D is uncertain. Trimming stripped 1 base from V and 3 bases from J, with 16 bases between. The CDR3 consists of 17 residues. The germline gives CDR1 MGHDK, CDR2 SYGVNS. In DNA, the CDR3 is TGTGCCAGCAGTGAATCTGGGTCCCCCCGTGGCTACAATGAGCAGTTCTTC. This codes for CASSESGSPRGYNEQFF. The complete variable domain, with remaining parts taken from reference TRBV25-1 and TRBJ2-1, reads EADIYQTPRYLVIGTGKKITLECSQTMGHDKMYWYQQDPGMELHLIHYSYGVNSTEKGDLSSESTVSRIRTEHFPLTLESARPSHTSQYLCASSESGSPRGYNEQFFGPGTRLTVL.

This chain uses TRBV25-1 with TRBJ2-7, with a possible D match to TRBD2 (6 bases). Trimming left V 3 bases short and J 3 bases short, with 12 bases between. The CDR3 loop spans 14 amino acids. Looked up from germline, CDR1 is MGHDK and CDR2 is SYGVNS. The CDR3 nucleotides are TGTGCCAGCAGTGATTGGGCGGGGAACTACGAGCAGTACTTC. As protein: CASSDWAGNYEQYF.

This clonotype has ten or more counts. The chain joins TRBV2 to TRBJ2-7; D is uncertain. The V gene lost 6 bases and the J gene lost 3 bases, with 3 bases spanning the gap. Germline CDR1 and CDR2: SNHLY and FYNNEI. The CDR3 runs to 10 residues. The CDR3 region has the DNA TGTGCCAGCAGCAACTACGAGCAGTACTTC. It is translated as CASSNYEQYF. Based on the CDR3 plus reference TRBV2 and TRBJ2-7, the full variable domain is EPEVTQTPSHQVTQMGQEVILRCVPISNHLYFYWYRQILGQKVEFLVSFYNNEISEKSEIFDDQFSVERPDGSNFTLKIRSTKLEDSAMYFCASSNYEQYFGPGTRLTVT.

This clonotype was found a few times. The CDR3 reads CASSPAGEQYF. The CDR3 DNA sequence: TGTGCCAGCTCACCCGCTGGCGAGCAGTACTTC. V and J are TRBV18 and TRBJ2-7; D not certain. The V and J ends lost 3 bases and 6 bases respectively, with 6 bases between them. This CDR3 has 11 residues. The germline V gene encodes CDR1 KGHSH and CDR2 LQKENI.

Many counts were recorded for this clonotype. The gene calls are TRBV5-4 and TRBJ1-1; D is unresolved. In germline, CDR1 is SGHNT, CDR2 YYREEE (reference sequence). V lost 0 bases to trimming and J lost 0 bases, with 9 bases between them. This CDR3 is built from 15 residues. CDR3 DNA sequence: TGTGCCAGCAGCTTGGAACGGTCCATGAACACTGAAGCTTTCTTT. This codes for CASSLERSMNTEAFF.

The rearrangement links TRBV10-3 to TRBJ2-2; no firm D call. This CDR3 spans 12 amino acids. Trimming stripped 8 bases from V and 6 bases from J, with 10 bases between. CDR1 is ENHRY, CDR2 SYGVKD, per germline. DNA of the CDR3: TGTGCCATCGAGGACCTCTCCGGGGAGCTGTTTTTT. Protein: CAIEDLSGELFF.

This clonotype turned up a few times. The chain combines TRBV20-1 with TRBJ2-3, with D perhaps assigned TRBD1 or TRBD2 (5 bases each). Between the trimmed V and J ends, which lost 3 bases and 5 bases, there was a span of 12 bases. CDR1 and CDR2 (germline): DFQATT, SNEGSKA (reference sequence). CDR3 length: 13 residues. The DNA for the CDR3 is TGCAGTGCTAGCCGTGGGGCGGGAGATACGCAGTATTTT. Translation: CSASRGAGDTQYF.

This clonotype was seen many times. The V and J genes are TRBV5-1 and TRBJ2-6; D unresolved. The V and J ends lost 0 bases and 2 bases respectively, with 6 bases between them. The length of the CDR3 is 15 residues. Germline CDR1 and CDR2: SGHRS and YFSETQ. The CDR3 coding sequence is TGCGCCAGCAGCTTGGCCACGGCTGGGGCCAACGTCCTGACTTTC. Amino acids: CASSLATAGANVLTF.

The chain combines TRBV7-6 with TRBJ2-3; no clear D gene. Trimming took 1 base from V and 1 from J, leaving 6 bases between them. The CDR3 loop spans 14 amino acids. Germline V gene sequence: CDR1 SGHVS, CDR2 FNYEAQ. The CDR3 spells CASSLEPGTDTQYF. In DNA, the CDR3 is TGTGCCAGCAGCTTAGAACCGGGCACAGATACGCAGTATTTT.

This clonotype was recorded a few times. The rearrangement links TRBV6-1 to TRBJ2-3; the match to TRBD2 covers 9 bases. The CDR3 is 17 residues long. With 1 base clipped from V and 2 bases from J, the junction kept 7 bases outside the gene matches. Germline V gene sequence: CDR1 MNHNS, CDR2 SASEGT. The CDR3: CASSEGFLAGATDTQYF. DNA of the CDR3: TGTGCCAGCAGTGAAGGTTTCTTAGCGGGGGCCACAGATACGCAGTATTTT.

This clonotype has a count of ten or more. V gene TRBV5-1 combines with J gene TRBJ1-1; no clear D. CDR3 length equals 13 residues. V dropped 4 bases and J dropped 1 base, with 8 bases sitting between them. Germline-derived CDR1 and CDR2 are SGHRS and YFSETQ. CDR3 in amino acids: CASSQDANTEAFF. The DNA for the CDR3 is TGCGCCAGCAGCCAAGATGCGAACACTGAAGCTTTCTTT.